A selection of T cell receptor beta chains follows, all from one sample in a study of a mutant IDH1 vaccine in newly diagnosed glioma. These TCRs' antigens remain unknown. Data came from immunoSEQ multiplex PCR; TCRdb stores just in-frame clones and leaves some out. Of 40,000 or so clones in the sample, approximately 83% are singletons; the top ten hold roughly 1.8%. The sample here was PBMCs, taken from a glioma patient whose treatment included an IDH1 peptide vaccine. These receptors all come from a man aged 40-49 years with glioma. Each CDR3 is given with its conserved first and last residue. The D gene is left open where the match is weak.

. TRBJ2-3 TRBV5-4 TGTGCCAGCAGCCTGCCGGACCCAGATACGCAGTATTTT CASSLPDPDTQYF
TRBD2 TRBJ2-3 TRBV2 TGTGCCAGCAGGCCCCAGTTAGCGGGAATAATAGATACGCAGTATTTT CASRPQLAGIIDTQYF
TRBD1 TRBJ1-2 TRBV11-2 TGTGCCAGCAGCTTTAGGACAGGGCTTGCCTTC CASSFRTGLAF
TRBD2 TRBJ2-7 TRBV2 TGTGCCAGCAGTGATAGCGGGAGAGCCGGCGAGCAGTACTTC CASSDSGRAGEQYF
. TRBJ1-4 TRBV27 TGTGCCACCCAGGCGGAGGGCAATGAAAAACTGTTTTTT CATQAEGNEKLFF
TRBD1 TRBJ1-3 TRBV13 TGTGCCAGCAGCTTAATGGGGACAGGTCTATACCCGGAAAGCTCTGGAAACACCATATATTTT CASSLMGTGLYPESSGNTIYF
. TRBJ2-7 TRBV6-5 TGTGCCAGCAGGGGCTCCCTCGCCTACGAGCAGTACTTC CASRGSLAYEQYF
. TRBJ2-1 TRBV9 TGTGCCAGCAGCGGTGAAGACAGCCTAGGGAATGAGCAGTTCTTC CASSGEDSLGNEQFF
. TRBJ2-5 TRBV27 TGTGCCAGCAGTTTATACGGGCTGCGAGAGACCCAGTACTTC CASSLYGLRETQYF
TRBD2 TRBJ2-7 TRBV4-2 TGTGCCAGCAGCCAAGGTAGCGGGAGCCAGAGCGAGCAGTACTTC CASSQGSGSQSEQYF
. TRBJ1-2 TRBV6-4 TGTGCCAGCAGTGCTTCAGGCAGGGGCCATAACTATGGCTACACCTTC CASSASGRGHNYGYTF
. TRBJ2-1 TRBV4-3 TGCGCCAGCAGCCAAGATCTTAGGCGGAACTACAATGAGCAGTTCTTC CASSQDLRRNYNEQFF
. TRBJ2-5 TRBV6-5 TGTGCCAGCAGATTGAGCCTCCAAGAGACCCAGTACTTC CASRLSLQETQYF
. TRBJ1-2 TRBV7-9 TGTGCCAGCAGCTTAGGGGGGACACCAAGTAATGGCTACACCTTC CASSLGGTPSNGYTF
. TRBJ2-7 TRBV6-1 TGTGCCAGCAGTGAAGGGACTTCAACCTACGAGCAGTACTTC CASSEGTSTYEQYF
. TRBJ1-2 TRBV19 TGTGCCAGTAGTATCCCTTTTGGGGTTGGCTACACCTTC CASSIPFGVGYTF
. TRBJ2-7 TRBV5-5 TGTGCCAGCAGCCTGGAACGGGAGCAGTACTTC CASSLEREQYF
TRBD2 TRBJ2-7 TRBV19 TGTGCCAGTAGTTCACGAGGGACTAGCGGGCCAACCTACGAGCAGTACTTC CASSSRGTSGPTYEQYF
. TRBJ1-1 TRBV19 TGTGCCAGTAGTATGGCTAAGGGTGGCACTGAAGCTTTCTTT CASSMAKGGTEAFF